This is a list of T cell receptor beta chains from one sample in a study of T cell clones after liver transplantation. Repertoires were generated with immunoSEQ multiplex PCR, while TCRdb's copy carries only in-frame clones and drops some. Of roughly 55,000 clones in the sample, approximately 71% were seen once. This specimen consisted of CD4+ T cells from blood, obtained 52 to 60 months after liver transplant. The origin of the receptors is a human patient who received a liver transplant. Some T cells may be the graft donor's. Each CDR3 is given without its conserved first and last residue.

J gene	V gene	CDR3 protein
TRBJ1-1	TRBV4-1	ASSQVGQVRLQAF
TRBJ1-2	TRBV25-1	ASSEMRGRSNYGYT
TRBJ1-6	TRBV7-2	ASSTQQGYNSPLH
TRBJ1-6	TRBV6-5	ASSWDRDGSPLH
TRBJ2-7	TRBV7-9	ASSGEYEQY
TRBJ2-1	TRBV6-5	ASSLSGGVGQF
TRBJ2-3	TRBV19	ASSEAGGTDTQY
TRBJ1-1	TRBV19	ASSLQGQGLRGTEAF
TRBJ2-1	TRBV5-5	ASSLDSFTYNEQF
TRBJ2-7	TRBV11-2	ASSQDRVGYEQY
TRBJ1-6	TRBV4-2	ASTLQGGNSPLH
TRBJ1-2	TRBV28	ASSPTRTGERGYT
TRBJ2-1	TRBV29-1	SVDRGNEQF
TRBJ1-1	TRBV6-5	ASSLKKNTEAF
TRBJ2-2	TRBV27	ASSFSGELF
TRBJ2-5	TRBV7-2	ASSLDLGAQGTQY
TRBJ2-3	TRBV2	ASSVLAGTDTQY
TRBJ1-4	TRBV2	ASSERVYNEKLF
TRBJ1-5	TRBV7-8	ASSSTGPSNQPQH
TRBJ2-6	TRBV5-8	ASMGVIHTKSGQRPD
TRBJ1-6	TRBV28	ASHGGQNSPLH
TRBJ1-2	TRBV29-1	SVMGHLNYGYT
TRBJ1-6	TRBV9	ASSGTTGGYDSPLH